The T cell receptor (beta chain) under discussion was sequenced for a study of T cell responses to AZD1222 COVID-19 vaccine. CDR1 and CDR2 (germline): SGHRS, YFSETQ. With V trimmed by 1 base and J by 7 bases, 10 bases remained unmatched. The CDR3 runs 15 residues. Notes on the study in general: Spike regions recognized by vaccine-associated CD4 TCRs spanned the protein, led by 160-218 and 743-854. Vaccination with two AZD1222 doses was followed by a rise in Spike-specific TCR breadth and depth. At study baseline, merely roughly 6 AZD1222 recipients were seropositive. Mostly white British, mostly female donors; authors suggested clonal diversity may be underestimated.

Only in-frame clones appear in the TCRdb table, and some are missing; sequencing was by immunoSEQ multiplex PCR. The sample carries tens of thousands of clones, around 83% recorded once. With respect to this clone: Its antigen is unidentified.

Sequencing used peripheral blood, obtained on day 0 of MenACWY control vaccination. The V gene is TRBV5-1, the J gene TRBJ2-7; TRBD2 agrees at 8 bases. The sequence was collected from an adult in good health. The CDR3 is CASSLLVRSGSEQYF. CDR3 nucleotides: TGCGCCAGCAGCTTGTTGGTCAGGAGCGGGAGTGAGCAGTACTTC. Combining the CDR3 with reference TRBV5-1 and TRBJ2-7 gives the whole variable domain KAGVTQTPRYLIKTRGQQVTLSCSPISGHRSVSWYQQTPGQGLQFLFEYFSETQRNKGNFPGRFSGRQFSNSRSEMNVSTLELGDSALYLCASSLLVRSGSEQYFGPGTRLTVT.